Only a few counts were recorded for the clone carrying this TCR beta chain. Antigen unknown. These data come from a study of shared clonotypes between healthy human individuals. Study conclusions and caveats: Rarefaction curves obtained for sorted subsets showed sequencing incomplete despite large depth. Non-shared clonotypes had lower generation probabilities than those shared by all four donors. Naive subsets generally exceeded memory subsets in estimated richness.

Germline CDR1 MNHEY, CDR2 SMNVEV (reference sequence). Germline trimming cut 5 bases from V and 7 bases from J; bases unmatched to any gene: 7. This CDR3 is built from 14 residues. Deep-level assay runs were performed. The protocol was immunoSEQ multiplex PCR, while the TCRdb copy is restricted to in-frame clones and leaves out a portion. Among about 980,000 clones, 76% were seen once, and the ten largest hold 1.5%. This receptor was taken from a man between 18 and 35 years old in good health. The specimen sequenced was memory CD4+ T cells sorted from blood. Subset noted: CD45RA-negative fraction. The chain combines TRBV27 with TRBJ1-2; 10 nucleotides match TRBD1. The CDR3 spells CASSPDRGPFGYTF. The CDR3 DNA follows: TGTGCCAGCAGTCCCGACAGGGGGCCCTTTGGCTACACCTTC.